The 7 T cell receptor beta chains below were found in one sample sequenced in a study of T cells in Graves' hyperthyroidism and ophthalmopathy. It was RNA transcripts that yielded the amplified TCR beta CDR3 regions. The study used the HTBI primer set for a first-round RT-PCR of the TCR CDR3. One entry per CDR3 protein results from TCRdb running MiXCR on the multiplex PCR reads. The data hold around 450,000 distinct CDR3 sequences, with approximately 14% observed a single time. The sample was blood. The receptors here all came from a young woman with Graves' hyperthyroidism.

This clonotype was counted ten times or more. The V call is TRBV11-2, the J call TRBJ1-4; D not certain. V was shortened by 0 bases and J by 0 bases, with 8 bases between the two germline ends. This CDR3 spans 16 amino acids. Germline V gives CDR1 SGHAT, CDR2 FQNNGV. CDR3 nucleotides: TGTGCCAGCAGCTTAGAGGTTGTCGCAACTAATGAAAAACTGTTTTTT. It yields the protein CASSLEVVATNEKLFF.

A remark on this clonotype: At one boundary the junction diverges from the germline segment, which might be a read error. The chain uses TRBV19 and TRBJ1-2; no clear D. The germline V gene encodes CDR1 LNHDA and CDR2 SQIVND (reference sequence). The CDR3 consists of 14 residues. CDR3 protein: CTSTTNLGIYGYTF. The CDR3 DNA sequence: TGTACCAGTACTACAAATCTAGGCATCTATGGCTACACCTTC.

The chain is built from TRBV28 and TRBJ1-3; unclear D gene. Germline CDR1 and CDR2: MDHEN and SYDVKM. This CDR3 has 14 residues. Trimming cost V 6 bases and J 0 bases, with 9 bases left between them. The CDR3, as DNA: TGTGCCAGCAGGGTGGTGAACTCTGGAAACACCATATATTTT. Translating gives CASRVVNSGNTIYF.

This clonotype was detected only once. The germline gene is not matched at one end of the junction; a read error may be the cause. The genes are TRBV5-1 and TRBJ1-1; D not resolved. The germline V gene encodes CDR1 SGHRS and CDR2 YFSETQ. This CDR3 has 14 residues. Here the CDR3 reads CTSSPGPGNTEAFF. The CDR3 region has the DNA TGCACCAGCAGTCCAGGACCGGGGAACACTGAAGCTTTCTTT.

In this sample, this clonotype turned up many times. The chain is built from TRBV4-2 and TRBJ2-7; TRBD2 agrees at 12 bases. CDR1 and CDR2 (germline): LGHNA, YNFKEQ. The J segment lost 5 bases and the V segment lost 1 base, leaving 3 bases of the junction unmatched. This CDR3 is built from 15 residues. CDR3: CASSQGLAGADEQYF. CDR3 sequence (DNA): TGTGCCAGCAGCCAAGGACTAGCGGGAGCTGACGAGCAGTACTTC.

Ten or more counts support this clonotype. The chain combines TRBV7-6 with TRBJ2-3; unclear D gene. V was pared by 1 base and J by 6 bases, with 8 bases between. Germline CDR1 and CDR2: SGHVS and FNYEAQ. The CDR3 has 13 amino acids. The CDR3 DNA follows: TGTGCCAGCAGCTTAGGCCGCTTGGATACGCAGTATTTT. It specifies CASSLGRLDTQYF. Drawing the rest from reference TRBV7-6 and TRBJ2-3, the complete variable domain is GAGVSQSPRYKVTKRGQDVALRCDPISGHVSLYWYRQALGQGPEFLTYFNYEAQQDKSGLPNDRFSAERPEGSISTLTIQRTEQRDSAMYRCASSLGRLDTQYFGPGTRLTVL.

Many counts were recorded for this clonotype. CDR3 loop: CASSQELGRGEQYF. The CDR3 DNA reads TGTGCCAGCAGCCAAGAGCTAGGTCGTGGCGAGCAGTACTTC. The V gene is TRBV3-1, the J gene TRBJ2-7, with D unclear. CDR1 is LGHDT, CDR2 YNNKEL, per germline (reference sequence). The CDR3 is 14 amino acids. V gave up 0 bases and J gave up 6 bases, with 12 bases separating them.